The rows below give T cell receptor beta chains drawn from one sample of a study of a mutant IDH1 vaccine in newly diagnosed glioma. Assay used: immunoSEQ multiplex PCR; TCRdb lists only in-frame clones, some missing. The data contain 23,000 or so clones, approximately 93% of them singletons. The sequenced sample was PBMCs, obtained from a glioma patient treated with radiotherapy, temozolomide or both. These receptors originate from a man under 40 with glioma. CDR3s include the opening cysteine and the closing phenylalanine or tryptophan. Each record gives: V gene, D gene, CDR3 protein. D genes are given only for firm matches.

v_gene: TRBV5-1; d_gene: .; CDR3aa: CASSPGLENNEQFF
v_gene: TRBV9; d_gene: .; CDR3aa: CASSGRGPDPYEQYF
v_gene: TRBV19; d_gene: .; CDR3aa: CASSPSGIRNQPQHF
v_gene: TRBV4-1; d_gene: .; CDR3aa: CASSQQGEYEQYF
v_gene: TRBV5-1; d_gene: .; CDR3aa: CASGGGSEQYF
v_gene: TRBV6-5; d_gene: .; CDR3aa: CASSYGQAQETQYF
v_gene: TRBV27; d_gene: .; CDR3aa: CASALGAGYEQYF
v_gene: TRBV7-9; d_gene: .; CDR3aa: CASSKGASSGNTIYF
v_gene: TRBV18; d_gene: .; CDR3aa: CASSLSAREITF
v_gene: TRBV18; d_gene: .; CDR3aa: CASSPDSFGTALRNTIYF
v_gene: TRBV25-1; d_gene: .; CDR3aa: CASSEGGTDTQYF
v_gene: TRBV19; d_gene: .; CDR3aa: CASSAADTQYF
v_gene: TRBV7-6; d_gene: .; CDR3aa: CASSPPDYNEQFF
v_gene: TRBV6-1; d_gene: .; CDR3aa: CASIQGTPQETQYF
v_gene: TRBV7-6; d_gene: TRBD1; CDR3aa: CASSFTDRDMETQYF
v_gene: TRBV6-5; d_gene: .; CDR3aa: CASSYLRGDGYTF
v_gene: TRBV7-2; d_gene: .; CDR3aa: CASSSPSKVYEQYF
v_gene: TRBV7-2; d_gene: .; CDR3aa: CASSFREFYSNQPQHF
v_gene: TRBV5-1; d_gene: TRBD2; CDR3aa: CASSLSGGETQYF
v_gene: TRBV5-1; d_gene: TRBD2; CDR3aa: CASSLGTGGGWDEQFF
v_gene: TRBV19; d_gene: TRBD2; CDR3aa: CASRWGTSGPETQYF
v_gene: TRBV27; d_gene: .; CDR3aa: CASTPRGAWANQPQHF
v_gene: TRBV4-2; d_gene: TRBD2; CDR3aa: CASSQETSGTYNEQFF
v_gene: TRBV19; d_gene: TRBD2; CDR3aa: CATSDSSYNEQFF
v_gene: TRBV19; d_gene: .; CDR3aa: CASSPRTRAENREKLFF
v_gene: TRBV2; d_gene: .; CDR3aa: CASSELSFNQPQHF
v_gene: TRBV19; d_gene: .; CDR3aa: CASSPPGALSGNTIYF
v_gene: TRBV30; d_gene: TRBD1; CDR3aa: CACTGGSHNEQFF
v_gene: TRBV19; d_gene: TRBD2; CDR3aa: CASSTHHRGAGEGYEQYF
v_gene: TRBV5-1; d_gene: TRBD2; CDR3aa: CASSLPPAGVSEQYF
v_gene: TRBV6-4; d_gene: .; CDR3aa: CASSRRTGVTGANVLTF
v_gene: TRBV2; d_gene: .; CDR3aa: CASSQGGETQYF
v_gene: TRBV5-4; d_gene: TRBD1; CDR3aa: CASSPGQGSYEQYF
v_gene: TRBV19; d_gene: .; CDR3aa: CASSSYATNEKLFF
v_gene: TRBV18; d_gene: .; CDR3aa: CASSPGQYEQYF
v_gene: TRBV6-4; d_gene: .; CDR3aa: CASSPSVGGRETQYF
v_gene: TRBV6-1; d_gene: .; CDR3aa: CASSEWGNSNQPQHF
v_gene: TRBV11-2; d_gene: TRBD1; CDR3aa: CASSSNRDRYNEQFF
v_gene: TRBV6-5; d_gene: .; CDR3aa: CASSYGSGFGDTEAFF